This T cell receptor (beta chain) derives from a study of cytomegalovirus exposure and HLA in healthy donors. The length of the CDR3 is 14 residues. The germline gives CDR1 ENHRY, CDR2 SYGVKD. Trimming took 3 bases from V and 1 from J; bases not matched to a gene: 1. TCRdb's copy holds only in-frame clones and misses some; the assay was immunoSEQ multiplex PCR. The data hold about 220,000 clones, with around 90% observed a single time. This clone was found once. Sequenced input: PBMCs. The receptor's source is a woman between 18 and 30 years old in good health and CMV-seronegative. The V gene is TRBV10-3, the J gene TRBJ2-3; 7 positions agree with TRBD1. The CDR3 DNA reads TGTGCCATCAGTGATACAGGGGGCACAGATACGCAGTATTTT. Translated, it gives CAISDTGGTDTQYF.